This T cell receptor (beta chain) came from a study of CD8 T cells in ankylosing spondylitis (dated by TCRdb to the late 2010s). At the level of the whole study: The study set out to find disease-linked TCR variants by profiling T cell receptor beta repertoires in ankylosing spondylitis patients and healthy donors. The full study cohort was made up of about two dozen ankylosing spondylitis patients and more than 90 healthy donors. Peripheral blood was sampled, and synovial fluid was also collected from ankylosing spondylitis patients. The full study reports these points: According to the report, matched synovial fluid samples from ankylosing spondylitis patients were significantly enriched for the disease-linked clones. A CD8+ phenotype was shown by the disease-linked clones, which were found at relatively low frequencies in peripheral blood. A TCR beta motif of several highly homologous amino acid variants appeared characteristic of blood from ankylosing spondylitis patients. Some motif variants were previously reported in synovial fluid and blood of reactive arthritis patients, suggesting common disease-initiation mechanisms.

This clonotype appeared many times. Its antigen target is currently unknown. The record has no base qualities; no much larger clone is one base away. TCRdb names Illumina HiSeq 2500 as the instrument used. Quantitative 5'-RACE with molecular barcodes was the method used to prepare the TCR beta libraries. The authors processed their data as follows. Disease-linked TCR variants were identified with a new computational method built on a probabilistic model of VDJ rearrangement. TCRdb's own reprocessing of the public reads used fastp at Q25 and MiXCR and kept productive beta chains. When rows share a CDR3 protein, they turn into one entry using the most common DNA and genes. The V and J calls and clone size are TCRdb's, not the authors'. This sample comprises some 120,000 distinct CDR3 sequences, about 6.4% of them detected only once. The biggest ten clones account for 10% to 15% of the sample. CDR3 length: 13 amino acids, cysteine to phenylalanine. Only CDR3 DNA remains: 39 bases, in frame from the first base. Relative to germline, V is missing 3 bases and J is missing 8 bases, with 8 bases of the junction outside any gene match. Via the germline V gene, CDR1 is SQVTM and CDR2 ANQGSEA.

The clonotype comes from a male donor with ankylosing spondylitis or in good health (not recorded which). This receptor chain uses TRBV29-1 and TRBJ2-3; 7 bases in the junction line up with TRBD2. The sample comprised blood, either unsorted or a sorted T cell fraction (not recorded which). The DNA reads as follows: TGCAGCGTTGATGACCGGGAGGAGGGTACGCAGTATTTT. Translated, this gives CSVDDREEGTQYF.